The rows below give T cell receptor beta chains drawn from one sample of a study of Ad26.COV2.S vaccination and SARS-CoV-2 variants. Here immunoSEQ multiplex PCR was the method, and the copy in TCRdb shows in-frame clones only, minus some. The repertoire includes fewer than 900,000 clones, roughly 90% of them detected once, and approximately 1.5% sits in the top ten. The sample consisted of peripheral blood, taken in a trial of Ad26.COV2.S vaccine versus placebo. Receptors originate from a person aged 18-60 years who received the Ad26.COV2.S COVID-19 vaccine or a placebo. The CDR3 runs from the conserved cysteine through the conserved F or W. D genes are given only for firm matches. The size of a clone is reported for some rows only, either as once, few or many, or as a class for expanded clones.

clone_size	v_call	d_call	j_call	cdr3_nt	cdr3_aa
NA	TRBV10-1	NA	TRBJ2-2	TGCGCCAGCAGTCCCCGGGGATCCGGGGAGCTGTTTTTT	CASSPRGSGELFF
NA	TRBV11-2	NA	TRBJ2-7	TGTGCCAGCAGCTTGTCGTACTACGAGCAGTACTTC	CASSLSYYEQYF
NA	TRBV19	NA	TRBJ2-7	TGTGCCAGTACCCCACGGTACAGATCCTACGAGCAGTACTTC	CASTPRYRSYEQYF
NA	TRBV30	NA	TRBJ2-7	TGTGCCTGGAAGGGGGGACTGAACTTCTACGAGCAGTACTTC	CAWKGGLNFYEQYF
NA	TRBV29-1	TRBD2	TRBJ2-5	TGCAGCGTTGAGGACATAGCGGGAGGGCCCCAAGAGACCCAGTACTTC	CSVEDIAGGPQETQYF
once	TRBV6-4	TRBD2	TRBJ2-3	TGTGCCAGCAGTGGGATAGCGGGACCCAATACGCAGTATTTT	CASSGIAGPNTQYF
NA	TRBV30	NA	TRBJ1-2	TGTGCCTGGAGTCCTACCGAGGCCTACACCTTC	CAWSPTEAYTF
few	TRBV7-6	NA	TRBJ1-5	TGTGCCAGCAGCGCCTTGCCCGGGGTAGGTAATCAGCCCCAGCATTTT	CASSALPGVGNQPQHF
NA	TRBV7-9	NA	TRBJ2-7	TGTGCCAGCAGCCGGGACGTTGTTGCCTACGAGCAGTACTTC	CASSRDVVAYEQYF
NA	TRBV7-2	TRBD1	TRBJ2-1	TGTGCCAGCAGCTCCCCCGGGACAGGAAGTGAGAATGAGCAGTTCTTC	CASSSPGTGSENEQFF
NA	TRBV28	NA	TRBJ1-1	TGTGCCAGCAGCCTGACAACGAACACTGAAGCTTTCTTT	CASSLTTNTEAFF